Reported below is one T cell receptor beta chain. Its antigen is unknown. The record originates from a study of cytomegalovirus exposure and HLA in healthy donors. Study-wide results and caveats: Generally TCR sequences proved uncommon, though certain public TCRs appeared in numerous donors. Using the classifier, cytomegalovirus status was reportedly diagnosed with high specificity and sensitivity.

The repertoire was sequenced with immunoSEQ multiplex PCR; TCRdb's copy has only in-frame clones and lacks some. The table lists 200,000 or so clones, around 80% of them singletons. The receptor's source is a woman in her twenties or thirties in good health and CMV-seropositive. The sequencing input was PBMCs.

CDR3 in amino acids: CASSSLGGVADTQYF. The CDR3, as DNA: TGCGCCAGCAGCTCCTTGGGAGGGGTAGCAGATACGCAGTATTTT. This chain uses TRBV5-1 with TRBJ2-3; the match to TRBD2 covers 7 bases. The CDR3 is 15 residues long. Per the germline V gene, CDR1 is SGHRS and CDR2 is YFSETQ. V was pared by 3 bases and J by 4 bases, with 8 bases of the junction left unmatched.